The T cell receptor (beta chain) described here comes from a study of CD8+CD57+ T cells in acquired aplastic anemia. The CDR3 loop spans 13 amino acids. The V gene end was trimmed by 5 bases and the J gene end by 8 bases; junction bases not matched to a gene: 5. Germline CDR1 is SGHTA and CDR2 is FQGNSA. Findings and caveats of the study: Overlapping CD8+ CDR3 repertoires of patients and controls contained around 31 shared sequences.

The study profiled TCR beta VDJ and CDR3 using genomic DNA as template. TCRdb reanalysed the reads using MiXCR and keeps one entry per CDR3 protein. Among about 210,000 distinct CDR3 sequences listed, around 32% were seen once. This clonotype was seen a handful of times. Its target is not known. This receptor was obtained from a human donor in good health, serving as a control. The sequencing sample was made of sorted CD4+, CD8+, or CD8+CD57+ T cells (not recorded which) from PBMCs. V and J are TRBV7-2 and TRBJ1-5; TRBD1 matches 8 bases. The CDR3 DNA reads as TGTGCCAGCAGCCCCAGGGGGCCGAAGCCCCAGCATTTT. This translates into CASSPRGPKPQHF.